This T cell receptor beta chain was sequenced in a study of blood T cell repertoires in COVID-19. Assay used: immunoSEQ multiplex PCR; TCRdb lists only in-frame clones, some missing. The sample has some 260,000 clones; over 75% are singletons. Germline V lookup: CDR1 SGHVS, CDR2 FQNEAQ. CDR3 length: 15 amino acids. Trimming removed 1 base from V and 4 bases from J; junction bases left unmatched: 2. The chain employs TRBV7-8 and TRBJ1-1, with TRBD1 identical over 11 bases. The sequenced material came from peripheral blood. This TCR came from a woman aged 25 to 39 with acute or convalescent COVID-19. CDR3 in amino acids: CASSLVGTGGTEAFF. In DNA, the CDR3 is TGTGCCAGCAGCTTAGTAGGGACAGGGGGCACTGAAGCTTTCTTT. Drawing the rest from reference TRBV7-8 and TRBJ1-1, the complete variable domain is GAGVSQSPRYKVAKRGQDVALRCDPISGHVSLFWYQQALGQGPEFLTYFQNEAQLDKSGLPSDRFFAERPEGSVSTLKIQRTQQEDSAVYLCASSLVGTGGTEAFFGQGTRLTVV.